The rows below give T cell receptor beta chains drawn from one sample of a study of beta chain features in type 1 diabetes. Sequenced by immunoSEQ multiplex PCR; TCRdb stores in-frame clones only, minus some. This sample yields hundreds of thousands of clones, of which less than 20% are seen a single time; roughly 0.098% belongs to the top ten. Sequencing was done on a sample of naive CD4+ T cells from blood. These receptors originate from a man aged 18 to 30 in good health. Both conserved end residues are part of each CDR3. A D gene is named only where the DNA matches it firmly. A row's size may be missing; if present it is once, few, many or a size class.

TRBJ1-3,NA,TRBV19,NA,CASRMSAAGNTIYF,TGTGCCAGTAGGATGAGCGCAGCCGGAAACACCATATATTTT
TRBJ2-5,few,TRBV7-3,NA,CASSLNQGSQETQYF,TGTGCCAGCAGCTTAAACCAGGGATCGCAAGAGACCCAGTACTTC
TRBJ1-1,NA,TRBV5-6,TRBD1,CASSFTGTENTEAFF,TGTGCCAGCAGCTTCACCGGGACAGAGAACACTGAAGCTTTCTTT
TRBJ2-6,few,TRBV21-1,NA,CASSKDQAGANVLTF,TGTGCCAGCAGCAAAGACCAGGCTGGGGCCAACGTCCTGACTTTC
TRBJ1-2,NA,TRBV12-5,NA,CASGLGSTVRDGYTF,TGTGCTAGTGGTTTGGGATCGACAGTCAGGGATGGCTACACCTTC
TRBJ1-2,NA,TRBV5-1,NA,CASSLAARSLYGYTF,TGCGCCAGCAGCTTGGCCGCCAGGTCCCTCTATGGCTACACCTTC
TRBJ2-4,few,TRBV20-1,NA,CSANMMYGAFF,TGCAGTGCTAATATGATGTACGGGGCTTTCTTC
TRBJ2-1,few,TRBV19,TRBD2,CASSIGGRANNEQFF,TGTGCCAGTAGTATCGGCGGGAGGGCCAACAATGAGCAGTTCTTC
TRBJ2-5,NA,TRBV5-8,TRBD1,CASSTRGTGEETQYF,TGTGCCAGCAGCACCCGGGGGACAGGGGAAGAGACCCAGTACTTC
TRBJ2-1,NA,TRBV7-7,TRBD2,CASSSLAGAPQFF,TGTGCCAGCAGCTCCTTAGCGGGAGCCCCGCAGTTCTTC
TRBJ2-7,NA,TRBV10-3,TRBD2,CAISERRGESEQYF,TGTGCCATCAGTGAAAGGCGGGGGGAAAGTGAGCAGTACTTC
TRBJ1-2,NA,TRBV30,NA,CAWRLGQGYTF,TGTGCCTGGAGACTTGGACAAGGCTACACCTTC
TRBJ2-4,NA,TRBV5-4,TRBD1,CASSRIPGQGTKNIQYF,TGTGCCAGCAGCCGAATCCCGGGACAGGGTACCAAAAACATTCAGTACTTC
TRBJ2-4,NA,TRBV28,NA,CASSNRLLAKNIQYF,TGTGCCAGCAGCAACAGGCTCCTAGCCAAAAACATTCAGTACTTC
TRBJ2-3,NA,TRBV7-8,TRBD1,CASSPGQRVTQYF,TGTGCCAGCAGCCCGGGACAGCGCGTGACGCAGTATTTT
TRBJ2-1,few,TRBV15,NA,CATSSPLGNSRNEQFF,TGTGCCACCAGCAGCCCTCTGGGAAATAGCAGGAATGAGCAGTTCTTC
TRBJ2-7,NA,TRBV4-1,NA,CASSQVGTYEQYF,TGCGCCAGCAGCCAAGTCGGAACCTACGAGCAGTACTTC
TRBJ2-1,few,TRBV7-2,TRBD2,CASSLGGLGTYEQFF,TGTGCCAGCAGCTTAGGGGGACTAGGGACCTATGAGCAGTTCTTC
TRBJ2-7,few,TRBV7-3,TRBD2,CASSLAGGRYEQYF,TGTGCCAGCAGCTTAGCGGGAGGGCGGTACGAGCAGTACTTC
TRBJ2-3,NA,TRBV7-9,NA,CASSHPAVTQYF,TGTGCCAGCAGCCACCCGGCCGTCACGCAGTATTTT
TRBJ1-3,NA,TRBV7-9,NA,CASSPITLSGNTIYF,TGTGCCAGCAGCCCCATTACCCTCTCTGGAAACACCATATATTTT
TRBJ2-7,few,TRBV19,NA,CASSIDSTRYEQYF,TGTGCCAGTAGTATAGATTCGACTAGATACGAGCAGTACTTC
TRBJ2-1,few,TRBV7-3,NA,CASSLRGNPLFDEQFF,TGTGCCAGCAGCTTACGCGGCAACCCTCTTTTCGATGAGCAGTTCTTC
TRBJ1-4,few,TRBV19,TRBD1,CASRRDRVGNEKLFF,TGTGCCAGTAGAAGAGACAGGGTCGGTAATGAAAAACTGTTTTTT
TRBJ2-4,many,TRBV18,NA,CASSSIRRDKTNIQYF,TGTGCCAGCTCATCGATACGCCGGGACAAGACAAACATTCAGTACTTC
TRBJ2-6,NA,TRBV28,NA,CASSLPAGAGANVLTF,TGTGCCAGCAGTTTACCCGCGGGCGCTGGGGCCAACGTCCTGACTTTC
TRBJ2-3,NA,TRBV18,NA,CASSPRRTDTQYF,TGTGCCAGCTCACCAAGGAGAACAGATACGCAGTATTTT
TRBJ2-1,few,TRBV6-4,NA,CASSASLRDEQFF,TGTGCCAGCAGCGCATCCCTTAGGGATGAGCAGTTCTTC
TRBJ2-3,few,TRBV4-2,TRBD2,CASSRLRGGGTSTDTQYF,TGTGCCAGCAGCAGACTCCGCGGGGGAGGCACTAGCACAGATACGCAGTATTTT
TRBJ1-1,few,TRBV25-1,NA,CASLQASNAFF,TGTGCCAGTTTACAGGCCTCGAACGCTTTCTTT
TRBJ2-1,few,TRBV9,NA,CASSAPGGHNEQFF,TGTGCCAGCAGCGCCCCCGGGGGGCACAATGAGCAGTTCTTC
TRBJ2-1,few,TRBV28,NA,CASSQDRDNEQFF,TGTGCCAGCAGTCAGGACAGAGACAATGAGCAGTTCTTC